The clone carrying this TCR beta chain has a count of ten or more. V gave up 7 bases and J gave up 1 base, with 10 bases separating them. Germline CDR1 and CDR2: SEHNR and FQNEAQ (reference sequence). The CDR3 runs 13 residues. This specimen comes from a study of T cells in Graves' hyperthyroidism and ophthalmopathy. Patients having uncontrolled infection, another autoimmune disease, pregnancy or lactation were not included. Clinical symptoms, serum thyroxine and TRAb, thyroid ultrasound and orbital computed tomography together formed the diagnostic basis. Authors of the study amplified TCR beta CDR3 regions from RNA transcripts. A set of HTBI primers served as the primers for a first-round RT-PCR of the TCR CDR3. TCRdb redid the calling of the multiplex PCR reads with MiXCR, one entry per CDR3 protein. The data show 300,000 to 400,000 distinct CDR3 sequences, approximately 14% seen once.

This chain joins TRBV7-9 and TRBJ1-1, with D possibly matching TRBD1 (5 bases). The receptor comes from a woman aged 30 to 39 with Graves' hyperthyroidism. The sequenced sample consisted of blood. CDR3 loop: CASKQDSNTEAFF. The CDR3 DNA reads TGTGCCAGCAAACAGGATTCGAACACTGAAGCTTTCTTT. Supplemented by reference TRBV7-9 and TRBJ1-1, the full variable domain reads DTGVSQNPRHKITKRGQNVTFRCDPISEHNRLYWYRQTLGQGPEFLTYFQNEAQLEKSRLLSDRFSAERPKGSFSTLEIQRTEQGDSAMYLCASKQDSNTEAFFGQGTRLTVV.